These T cell receptor beta chains were read from a single sample in a study of Graves' ophthalmopathy and Graves' hyperthyroidism. MiXCR was run by TCRdb on the multiplex PCR reads, yielding one entry per CDR3 protein. Among fewer than 650,000 distinct CDR3 sequences, around a fifth were seen once, and the ten largest hold about 6.6%. The source material was peripheral blood. The receptors here all came from a woman aged 18 to 35 with stable Graves' hyperthyroidism. Some clones in this sample may be carry-over from other donors' samples. The CDR3 runs from the conserved cysteine through the conserved F or W. The D gene is left open where the match is weak. A clone size is listed for some rows: how often the clone was seen (once, few, many), or a class if it is expanded.

cdr3_aa,cdr3_nt,j_call,v_call,d_call,clone_size
CASGNGQGAYEQYF,TGTGCCAGCGGGAATGGACAGGGGGCCTACGAGCAGTACTTC,TRBJ2-7,TRBV6-2/TRBV6-3,TRBD1,few
CASSLRSSGNYEQYF,TGTGCCAGCAGCTTAAGGAGTAGCGGGAACTACGAGCAGTACTTC,TRBJ2-7,TRBV7-3,TRBD2,many
CASSPVGAYGEPQHF,TGTGCCAGCTCACCAGTAGGGGCGTATGGGGAGCCCCAGCATTTT,TRBJ1-5,TRBV18,-,-
CSVERGQGGHTEAFF,TGCAGCGTTGAAAGGGGACAGGGGGGGCACACTGAAGCTTTCTTT,TRBJ1-1,TRBV29-1,TRBD1,-
CASSYTSVPKNIQYF,TGTGCCAGCAGCTATACTAGCGTGCCCAAAAACATTCAGTACTTC,TRBJ2-4,TRBV7-2,TRBD2,many
CASSLVVAGGSKNIQYF,TGTGCCAGCAGCTTAGTGGTAGCGGGGGGGTCCAAAAACATTCAGTACTTC,TRBJ2-4,TRBV7-8,TRBD2,few
CASSLEGVGSNTEAFF,TGCGCCAGCAGCTTGGAGGGGGTCGGGTCGAACACTGAAGCTTTCTTT,TRBJ1-1,TRBV5-1,-,-
CASSLLNSNYEQYF,TGCGCCAGCAGCTTGTTGAACAGTAACTACGAGCAGTACTTC,TRBJ2-7,TRBV5-1,-,many
CASSEQLEGLGGELFF,TGTGCCAGCAGTGAACAACTAGAGGGCTTGGGCGGGGAGCTGTTTTTT,TRBJ2-2,TRBV2,-,many
CASSERTSGHGELFF,TGTGCCAGCAGTGAAAGGACTAGCGGGCACGGGGAGCTGTTTTTT,TRBJ2-2,TRBV6-1,TRBD2,many
CAWKGAANTEAFF,TGTGCCTGGAAGGGGGCTGCGAACACTGAAGCTTTCTTT,TRBJ1-1,TRBV30,TRBD1,many
CASSQPTGELFF,TGCGCCAGCAGCCAGCCCACCGGGGAGCTGTTTTTT,TRBJ2-2,TRBV4-1,-,-
CASSTDGTLWEQYF,TGCGCCAGCAGCACGGACGGGACCCTTTGGGAGCAGTACTTC,TRBJ2-7,TRBV5-1,-,-
CASSPDRDDEQYF,TGTGCCAGTAGCCCGGACAGGGACGACGAGCAGTACTTC,TRBJ2-7,TRBV19,TRBD1,many
CASSRVVAASSYEQYF,TGTGCCAGCAGTCGGGTCGTAGCCGCGAGCTCCTACGAGCAGTACTTC,TRBJ2-7,TRBV25-1,-,-
CASSPPKGGQPQHF,TGTGCCAGTAGTCCCCCGAAGGGGGGACAGCCCCAGCATTTT,TRBJ1-5,TRBV19,-,few
CASSPDVATEAFF,TGTGCCAGCTCACCGGACGTCGCCACTGAAGCTTTCTTT,TRBJ1-1,TRBV18,-,few
CASSQEAGTSGSYEQYF,TGTGCCAGCAGCCAAGAGGCCGGGACTAGCGGGAGCTACGAGCAGTACTTC,TRBJ2-7,TRBV4-2,TRBD2,-
CASSYSIGRGREQYF,TGTGCCAGCAGTTACTCGATCGGCAGGGGGCGCGAGCAGTACTTC,TRBJ2-7,TRBV6-5,TRBD1,many
CAISVPGQAHYGYTF,TGTGCCATCAGTGTCCCTGGACAGGCACACTATGGCTACACCTTC,TRBJ1-2,TRBV10-3,TRBD1,-
CASSLAGGTNYGYTF,TGCGCCAGCAGCTTGGCAGGGGGCACTAACTATGGCTACACCTTC,TRBJ1-2,TRBV5-1,TRBD1,many
CASSYPPQADLRTQETQYF,TGTGCCAGCAGTTACCCACCACAAGCGGACTTAAGAACACAAGAGACCCAGTACTTC,TRBJ2-5,TRBV6-2/TRBV6-3,-,many
CASMGGNNQPQHF,TGTGCCAGCATGGGGGGGAACAATCAGCCCCAGCATTTT,TRBJ1-5,TRBV6-1,-,many
CASSLAGGMRAYEQYF,TGTGCCAGCAGCTTAGCGGGGGGGATGCGCGCCTACGAGCAGTACTTC,TRBJ2-7,TRBV7-2,TRBD2,many
CASSQDRSPGGYTF,TGTGCCAGCAGCCAAGATCGGAGTCCGGGAGGCTACACCTTC,TRBJ1-2,TRBV9,-,-
CSARGGGSSYEQYF,TGCAGTGCTCGAGGGGGCGGGAGCTCCTACGAGCAGTACTTC,TRBJ2-7,TRBV20-1,-,few
CASSQNPQGRDEQYF,TGCGCCAGCAGCCAAAATCCCCAGGGAAGGGACGAGCAGTACTTC,TRBJ2-7,TRBV4-1,-,-
CASHQGFPADGNGYTF,TGTGCCAGCCACCAAGGTTTTCCCGCAGATGGGAATGGCTACACCTTC,TRBJ1-2,TRBV27,-,many
CASSAEWGRHEQYF,TGTGCCAGCAGCGCCGAGTGGGGGCGGCACGAGCAGTACTTC,TRBJ2-7,TRBV7-9,-,-
CASSLLWAGASQETQYF,TGTGCCAGCAGCTTACTGTGGGCAGGGGCCTCCCAAGAGACCCAGTACTTC,TRBJ2-5,TRBV11-1,-,many
CSANRDSNTEAFF,TGCAGTGCTAACCGGGACAGTAACACTGAAGCTTTCTTT,TRBJ1-1,TRBV20-1,TRBD1,-
CAWLRDSSIQETQYF,TGTGCCTGGTTAAGGGACTCCTCTATCCAAGAGACCCAGTACTTC,TRBJ2-5,TRBV30,-,few
CASSLRDRSNSPLHF,TGTGCCAGCAGTTTAAGGGACAGATCCAATTCACCCCTCCACTTT,TRBJ1-6,TRBV28,TRBD1,-
CASSYGDRGINGYTF,TGTGCCAGCAGTTACGGGGACAGGGGGATAAATGGCTACACCTTC,TRBJ1-2,TRBV6-5,TRBD1,many
CASSEADRDYGYTF,TGTGCCAGCAGTGAAGCAGACCGAGACTATGGCTACACCTTC,TRBJ1-2,TRBV6-1,-,few
CASRAAGSGNTIYF,TGTGCCAGCCGCGCGGCGGGCTCTGGAAACACCATATATTTT,TRBJ1-3,TRBV7-8,-,-
CASSYLGTGNSYEQYF,TGTGCCAGCAGTTACCTCGGGACAGGGAACTCCTACGAGCAGTACTTC,TRBJ2-7,TRBV12-3/TRBV12-4,TRBD1,few
CAWSVLGQGHSEQYF,TGTGCCTGGAGTGTACTGGGACAGGGCCATTCCGAGCAGTACTTC,TRBJ2-7,TRBV30,TRBD1,many
CSVEGQGGGNTIYF,TGCAGCGTTGAAGGACAGGGTGGTGGAAACACCATATATTTT,TRBJ1-3,TRBV29-1,TRBD1,many
CAWRKKGQGALRNTIYF,TGTGCCTGGAGAAAAAAAGGACAGGGGGCATTAAGAAACACCATATATTTT,TRBJ1-3,TRBV30,TRBD1,few
CSVGEGKNYGYTF,TGCAGCGTGGGTGAAGGGAAAAACTATGGCTACACCTTC,TRBJ1-2,TRBV29-1,-,-
CASNRLSEQYF,TGTGCCAGCAACCGGCTTTCCGAGCAGTACTTC,TRBJ2-7,TRBV2,-,many
CASSRTVVGNQPQHF,TGTGCCAGCAGCCGGACAGTCGTCGGCAATCAGCCCCAGCATTTT,TRBJ1-5,TRBV4-2,-,many
CSVEAPGRETQYF,TGCAGCGTTGAAGCCCCAGGGAGGGAGACCCAGTACTTC,TRBJ2-5,TRBV29-1,-,-
CSVERGGETQYF,TGCAGCGTTGAGAGGGGCGGGGAGACCCAGTACTTC,TRBJ2-5,TRBV29-1,-,many
CSVEGVGDIYTGELFF,TGCAGCGTTGAAGGCGTCGGTGATATTTACACCGGGGAGCTGTTTTTT,TRBJ2-2,TRBV29-1,-,few
CAWSVALHYGYTF,TGTGCCTGGAGTGTAGCCCTACATTATGGCTACACCTTC,TRBJ1-2,TRBV30,-,many
CASSPQGAFF,TGTGCCAGCAGCCCCCAAGGCGCTTTCTTT,TRBJ1-1,TRBV11-2,-,many
CASRATGGGAAETQYF,TGTGCCAGCAGGGCCACGGGCGGGGGGGCCGCGGAGACCCAGTACTTC,TRBJ2-5,TRBV12-3/TRBV12-4,TRBD2,few
CASSNGQGSAETQYF,TGTGCCAGCTCAAACGGACAGGGGTCGGCAGAGACCCAGTACTTC,TRBJ2-5,TRBV18,TRBD1,many
CASSLEGGLSFYEQYF,TGTGCCAGCAGTTTGGAGGGGGGGCTAAGTTTCTACGAGCAGTACTTC,TRBJ2-7,TRBV12-3/TRBV12-4,-,many
CASSSGEETQYF,TGTGCCAGCAGTTCAGGGGAAGAGACCCAGTACTTC,TRBJ2-5,TRBV6-5,-,many
CASRPGSQPQHF,TGTGCCAGCAGACCTGGGAGTCAGCCCCAGCATTTT,TRBJ1-5,TRBV12-3/TRBV12-4,-,many